This TCR beta chain was obtained from a study of CD8 T cells in Susac syndrome. RNA, at roughly 0.45 to 1 ug, was reverse transcribed with random hexamers. Each CDR3 protein is one row after TCRdb ran MiXCR on the immunoSEQ multiplex PCR reads. Counted here are some 76,000 distinct CDR3 sequences, 91% occurring once; the ten biggest clones make up approximately 0.46%. The germline V gene encodes CDR1 ENHRY and CDR2 SYGVKD. This CDR3 spans 12 amino acids. Trimming shortened V by 3 bases and J by 4 bases, and 7 bases separated the two germline ends. The study sequenced TCR beta in blood CD8+ and CD4+ T cells.

The origin of this receptor is a human donor with multiple sclerosis. The rearrangement joins TRBV10-3 to TRBJ2-7; D unclear. Sequencing was carried out using CD8+ T cells from PBMCs. The CDR3 spells CAISERSYEQYF. CDR3 in DNA: TGTGCCATCAGTGAAAGGAGTTACGAGCAGTACTTC.